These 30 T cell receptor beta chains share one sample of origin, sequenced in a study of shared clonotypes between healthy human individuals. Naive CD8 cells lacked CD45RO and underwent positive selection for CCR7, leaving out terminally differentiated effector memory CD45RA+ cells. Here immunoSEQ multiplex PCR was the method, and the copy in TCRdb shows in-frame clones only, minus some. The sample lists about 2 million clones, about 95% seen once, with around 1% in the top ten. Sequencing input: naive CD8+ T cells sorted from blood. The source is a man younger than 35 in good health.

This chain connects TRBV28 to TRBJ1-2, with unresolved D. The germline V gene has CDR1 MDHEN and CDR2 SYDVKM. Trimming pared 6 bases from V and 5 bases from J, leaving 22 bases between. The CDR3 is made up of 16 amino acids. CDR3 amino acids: CASRVSLSGSPYGYTF. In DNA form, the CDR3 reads TGTGCCAGCAGAGTTTCGCTCTCCGGGTCCCCTTATGGCTACACCTTC.

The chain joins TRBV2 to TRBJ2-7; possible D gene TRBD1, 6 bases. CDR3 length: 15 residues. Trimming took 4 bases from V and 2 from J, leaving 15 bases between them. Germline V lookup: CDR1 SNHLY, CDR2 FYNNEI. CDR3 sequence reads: CASSVPWDIAYEQYF. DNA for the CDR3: TGTGCCAGCAGTGTTCCCTGGGACATAGCCTACGAGCAGTACTTC.

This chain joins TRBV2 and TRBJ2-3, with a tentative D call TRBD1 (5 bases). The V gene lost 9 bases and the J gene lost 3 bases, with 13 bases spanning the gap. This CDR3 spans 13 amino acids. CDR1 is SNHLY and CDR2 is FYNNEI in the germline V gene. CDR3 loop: CARGEGITDTQYF. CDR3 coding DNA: TGTGCCAGAGGGGAAGGGATTACAGATACGCAGTATTTT.

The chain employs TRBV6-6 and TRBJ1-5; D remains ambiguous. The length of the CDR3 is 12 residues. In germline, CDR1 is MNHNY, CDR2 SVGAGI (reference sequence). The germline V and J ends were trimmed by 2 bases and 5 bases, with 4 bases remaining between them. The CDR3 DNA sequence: TGTGCCAGCAGTTACGAGGATCAGCCCCAGCATTTT. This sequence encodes CASSYEDQPQHF.

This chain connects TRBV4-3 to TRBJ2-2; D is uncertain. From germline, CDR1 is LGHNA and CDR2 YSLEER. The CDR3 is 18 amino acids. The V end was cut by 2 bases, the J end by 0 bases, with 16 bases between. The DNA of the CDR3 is TGCGCCAGCAGCCAAACGATTGGGGAATCGACGAACACCGGGGAGCTGTTTTTT. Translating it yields CASSQTIGESTNTGELFF.

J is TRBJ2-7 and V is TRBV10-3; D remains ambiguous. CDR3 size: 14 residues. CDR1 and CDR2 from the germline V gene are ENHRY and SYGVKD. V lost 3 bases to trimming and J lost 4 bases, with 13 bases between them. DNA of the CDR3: TGTGCCATCAGTGAAAGCCCTACCCGTTACGAGCAGTACTTC. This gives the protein CAISESPTRYEQYF.

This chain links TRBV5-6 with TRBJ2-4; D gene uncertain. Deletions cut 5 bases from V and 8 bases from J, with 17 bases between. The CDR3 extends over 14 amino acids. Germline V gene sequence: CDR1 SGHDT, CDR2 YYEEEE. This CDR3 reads CASSIWGPSDIQYF. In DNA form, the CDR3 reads TGTGCCAGCAGTATTTGGGGTCCGTCGGACATTCAGTACTTC.

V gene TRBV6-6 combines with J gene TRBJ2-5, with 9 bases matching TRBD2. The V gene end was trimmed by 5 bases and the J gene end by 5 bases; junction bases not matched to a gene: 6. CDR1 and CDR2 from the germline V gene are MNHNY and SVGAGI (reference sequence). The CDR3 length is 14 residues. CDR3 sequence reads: CASSVAGVGETQYF. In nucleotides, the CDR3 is TGTGCCAGCAGTGTAGCGGGAGTGGGGGAGACCCAGTACTTC.

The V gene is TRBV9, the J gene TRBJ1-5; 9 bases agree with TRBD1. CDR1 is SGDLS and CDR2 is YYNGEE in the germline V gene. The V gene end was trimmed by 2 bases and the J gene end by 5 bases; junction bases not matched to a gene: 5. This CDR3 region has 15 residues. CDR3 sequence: CASSVGTGSHQPQHF. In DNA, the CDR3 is TGTGCCAGCAGCGTTGGGACAGGGTCCCATCAGCCCCAGCATTTT.

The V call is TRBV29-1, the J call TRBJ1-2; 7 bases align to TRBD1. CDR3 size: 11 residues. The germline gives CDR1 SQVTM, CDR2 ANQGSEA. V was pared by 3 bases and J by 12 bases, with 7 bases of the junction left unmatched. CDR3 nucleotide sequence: TGCAGCGTTGAGGGACAGCCCTCTGACACCTTC. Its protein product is CSVEGQPSDTF.

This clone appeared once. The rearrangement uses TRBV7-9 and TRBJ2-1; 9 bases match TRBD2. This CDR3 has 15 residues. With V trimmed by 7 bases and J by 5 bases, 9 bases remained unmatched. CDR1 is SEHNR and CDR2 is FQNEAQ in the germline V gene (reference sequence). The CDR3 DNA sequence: TGTGCCAGCACCCCAATAGCGGGGGTGGACAATGAGCAGTTCTTC. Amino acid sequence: CASTPIAGVDNEQFF.

The CDR3 sequence: CASSVGKTGGFYEQYF. The CDR3 nucleotides are TGTGCCAGCAGCGTAGGGAAGACAGGGGGCTTTTACGAGCAGTACTTC. This chain connects TRBV9 to TRBJ2-7; TRBD1 aligns across 10 bases. CDR1 SGDLS and CDR2 YYNGEE come from the germline V gene. The CDR3 sequence is 16 residues long. V dropped 0 bases and J dropped 4; count of bases not matched to a gene: 7.

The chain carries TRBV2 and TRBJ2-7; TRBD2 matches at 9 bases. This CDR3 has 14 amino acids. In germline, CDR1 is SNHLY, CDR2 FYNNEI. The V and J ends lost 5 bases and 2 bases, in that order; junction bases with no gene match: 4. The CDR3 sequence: CASSLGTSPYEQYF. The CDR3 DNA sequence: TGTGCCAGCAGTCTCGGGACTAGCCCCTACGAGCAGTACTTC.

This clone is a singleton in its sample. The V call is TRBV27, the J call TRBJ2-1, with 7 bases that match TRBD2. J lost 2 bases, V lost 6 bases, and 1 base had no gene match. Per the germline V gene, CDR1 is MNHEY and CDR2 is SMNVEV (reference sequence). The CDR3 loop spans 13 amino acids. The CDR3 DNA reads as TGTGCCAGCAGCGGGGGGACCTACAATGAGCAGTTCTTC. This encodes CASSGGTYNEQFF.

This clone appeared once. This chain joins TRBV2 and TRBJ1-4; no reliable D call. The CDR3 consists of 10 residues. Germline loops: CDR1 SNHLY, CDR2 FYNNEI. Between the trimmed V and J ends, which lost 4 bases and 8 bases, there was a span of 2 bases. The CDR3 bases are TGTGCCAGCAGTGGAGAAAAACTGTTTTTT. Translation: CASSGEKLFF. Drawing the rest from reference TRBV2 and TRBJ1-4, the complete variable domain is EPEVTQTPSHQVTQMGQEVILRCVPISNHLYFYWYRQILGQKVEFLVSFYNNEISEKSEIFDDQFSVERPDGSNFTLKIRSTKLEDSAMYFCASSGEKLFFGSGTQLSVL.

CDR3 sequence reads: CASSQEFLAGYNEQFF. CDR3 nucleotide sequence: TGCGCCAGCAGCCAAGAGTTTCTAGCGGGGTACAATGAGCAGTTCTTC. The chain recombines TRBV4-3 with TRBJ2-1; TRBD2 matches at 9 bases. Germline lookup yields CDR1 LGHNA and CDR2 YSLEER. CDR3 length equals 16 residues. V was clipped by 0 bases and J by 4 bases; unmatched bases: 4.

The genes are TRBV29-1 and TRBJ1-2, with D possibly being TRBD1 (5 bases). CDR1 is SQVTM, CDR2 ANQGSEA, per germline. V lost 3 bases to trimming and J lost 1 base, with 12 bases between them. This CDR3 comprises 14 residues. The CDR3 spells CSVDETDHNYGYTF. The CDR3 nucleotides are TGCAGCGTTGACGAGACAGATCATAACTATGGCTACACCTTC.

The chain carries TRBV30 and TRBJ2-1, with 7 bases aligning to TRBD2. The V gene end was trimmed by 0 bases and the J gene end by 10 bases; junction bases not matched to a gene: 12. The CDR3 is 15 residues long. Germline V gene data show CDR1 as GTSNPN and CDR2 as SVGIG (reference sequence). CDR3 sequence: CAWSVGAGAGSEQFF. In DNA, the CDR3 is TGTGCCTGGAGTGTAGGGGCGGGAGCGGGCTCAGAGCAGTTCTTC.

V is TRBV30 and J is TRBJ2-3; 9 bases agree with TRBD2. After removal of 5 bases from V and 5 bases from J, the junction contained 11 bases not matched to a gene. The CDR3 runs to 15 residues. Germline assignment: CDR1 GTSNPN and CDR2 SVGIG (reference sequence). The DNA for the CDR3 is TGTGCCTGGGTATCGCGGGGGGGCGGGATAGATACGCAGTATTTT. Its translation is CAWVSRGGGIDTQYF.

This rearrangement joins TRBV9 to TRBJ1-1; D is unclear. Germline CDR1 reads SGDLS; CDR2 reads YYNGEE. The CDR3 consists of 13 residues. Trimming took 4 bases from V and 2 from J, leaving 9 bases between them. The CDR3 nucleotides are TGTGCCAGCAGCCCCTCCCCCAACACTGAAGCTTTCTTT. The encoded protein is CASSPSPNTEAFF.

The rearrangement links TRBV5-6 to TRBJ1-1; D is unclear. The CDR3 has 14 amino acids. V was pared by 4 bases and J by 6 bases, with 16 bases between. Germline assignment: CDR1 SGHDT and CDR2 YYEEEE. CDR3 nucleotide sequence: TGTGCCAGCAGCCGCTCAATAAGCGGGCCTGAAGCTTTCTTT. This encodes CASSRSISGPEAFF.

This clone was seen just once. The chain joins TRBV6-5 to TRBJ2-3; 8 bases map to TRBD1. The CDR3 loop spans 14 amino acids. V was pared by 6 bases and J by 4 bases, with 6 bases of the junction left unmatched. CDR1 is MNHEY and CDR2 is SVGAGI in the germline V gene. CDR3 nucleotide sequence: TGTGCCAGCAGGGCAGGGGGCGAGGCAGATACGCAGTATTTT. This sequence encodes CASRAGGEADTQYF.

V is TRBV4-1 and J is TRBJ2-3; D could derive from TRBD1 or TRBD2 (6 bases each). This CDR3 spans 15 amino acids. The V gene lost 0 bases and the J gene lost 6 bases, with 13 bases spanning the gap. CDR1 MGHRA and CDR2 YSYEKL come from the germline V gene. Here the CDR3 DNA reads TGCGCCAGCAGCCAAGAATCGGGGGCGCGGGATACGCAGTATTTT. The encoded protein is CASSQESGARDTQYF.

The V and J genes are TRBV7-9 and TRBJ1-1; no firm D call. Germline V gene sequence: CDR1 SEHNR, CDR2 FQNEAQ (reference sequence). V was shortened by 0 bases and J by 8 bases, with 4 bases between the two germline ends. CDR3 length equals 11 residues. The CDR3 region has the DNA TGTGCCAGCAGCTTAGCGGTCGAAGCTTTCTTT. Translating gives CASSLAVEAFF.

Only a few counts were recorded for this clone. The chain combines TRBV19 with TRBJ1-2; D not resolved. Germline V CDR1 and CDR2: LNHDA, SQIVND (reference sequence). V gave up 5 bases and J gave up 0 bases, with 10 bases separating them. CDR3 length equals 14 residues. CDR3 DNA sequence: TGTGCCAGTAGTCTCATGACAACTAACTATGGCTACACCTTC. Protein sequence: CASSLMTTNYGYTF.

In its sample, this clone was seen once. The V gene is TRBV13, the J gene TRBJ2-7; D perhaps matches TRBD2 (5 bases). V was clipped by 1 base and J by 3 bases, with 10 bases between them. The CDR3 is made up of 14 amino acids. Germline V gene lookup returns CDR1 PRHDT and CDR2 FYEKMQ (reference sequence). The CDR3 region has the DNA TGTGCCAGCAGCTTAGCAGGAGGATTCTACGAGCAGTACTTC. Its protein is CASSLAGGFYEQYF.

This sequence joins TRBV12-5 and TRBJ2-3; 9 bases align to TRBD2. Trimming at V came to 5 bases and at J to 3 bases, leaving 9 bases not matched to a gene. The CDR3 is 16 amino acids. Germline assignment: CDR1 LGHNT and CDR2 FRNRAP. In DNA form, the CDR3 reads TGTGCTAGTGGTCCACCGACTAGCGGATATACAGATACGCAGTATTTT. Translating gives CASGPPTSGYTDTQYF. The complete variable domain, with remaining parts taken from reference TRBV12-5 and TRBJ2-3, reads DARVTQTPRHKVTEMGQEVTMRCQPILGHNTVFWYRQTMMQGLELLAYFRNRAPLDDSGMPKDRFSAEMPDATLATLKIQPSEPRDSAVYFCASGPPTSGYTDTQYFGPGTRLTVL.

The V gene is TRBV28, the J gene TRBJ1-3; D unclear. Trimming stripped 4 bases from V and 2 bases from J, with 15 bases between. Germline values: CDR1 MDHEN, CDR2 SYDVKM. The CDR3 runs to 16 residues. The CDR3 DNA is TGTGCCAGCAGTTCGCGATCGGAGGGTGCTGGAAACACCATATATTTT. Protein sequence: CASSSRSEGAGNTIYF.

The CDR3, as DNA: TGTGCCAGCTCGCCCGGGACCCTTGAGGAGACTGAAGCTTTCTTT. Amino acid sequence: CASSPGTLEETEAFF. V gene TRBV18 combines with J gene TRBJ1-1; tentatively, D is TRBD1 (5 bases). CDR3 size: 15 residues. Trimming left V 6 bases short and J 5 bases short, with 19 bases between. The germline CDR1 and CDR2 sequences are KGHSH and LQKENI.

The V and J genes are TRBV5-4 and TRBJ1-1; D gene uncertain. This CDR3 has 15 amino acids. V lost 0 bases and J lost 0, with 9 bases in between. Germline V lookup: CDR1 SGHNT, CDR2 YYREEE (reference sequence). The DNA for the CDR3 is TGTGCCAGCAGCTTGGTAGGGCTGCTGAACACTGAAGCTTTCTTT. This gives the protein CASSLVGLLNTEAFF.